The present T cell receptor beta chain was sequenced within a study of blood T cell repertoires in COVID-19. After removal of 6 bases from V and 6 bases from J, the junction contained 12 bases not matched to a gene. Germline V gene data show CDR1 as SQVTM and CDR2 as ANQGSEA. The CDR3 covers 14 residues. The data were produced by immunoSEQ multiplex PCR, yet TCRdb's version contains in-frame clones alone and is incomplete. The sample lists fewer than 300,000 clones, over 70% occurring once. The sequence derives from a woman between 35 and 50 years old who had recovered from COVID-19. The chain combines TRBV29-1 with TRBJ2-7; 9 nucleotides match TRBD1. The sequencing sample was made of peripheral blood. The CDR3 nucleotides are TGCAGCGTGGACGACCGGGACAGGGTCGGCGAGCAGTACTTC. This sequence encodes CSVDDRDRVGEQYF.